This is a list of T cell receptor beta chains from one sample in a study of T cell changes during pregnancy in multiple sclerosis. Only in-frame clones appear in the TCRdb table, and some are missing; sequencing was by immunoSEQ multiplex PCR. The sample lists some 47,000 clones; 95% to 96% were seen once. The material sequenced was peripheral blood, taken in the second trimester of pregnancy. These receptors all come from a female donor with multiple sclerosis, enrolled in a pregnancy study. CDR3s include the opening cysteine and the closing phenylalanine or tryptophan. Each record gives: J gene, V gene, D gene, CDR3 length, clone size, CDR3 DNA, CDR3 protein. The D gene is left open where the match is weak. The size field is filled for only some rows; it gives once, few, many or a size class.

>TRBJ1-4|TRBV27|-|14|-
TGTGCCAGCAGTTTACTCCAGGGTGGTGAAAAACTGTTTTTT
CASSLLQGGEKLFF
>TRBJ2-7|TRBV2|-|14|-
TGTGCCAGCAGTGCCGGGACACCGACCTACGAGCAGTACTTC
CASSAGTPTYEQYF
>TRBJ1-2|TRBV6-1|TRBD1|14|once
TGTGCCAGCAGCTCCGGGACAGAAAGTTATGGCTACACCTTC
CASSSGTESYGYTF
>TRBJ1-5|TRBV28|-|14|once
TGTGCCAGCAGTTTAGGGGGGGACAATCAGCCCCAGCATTTT
CASSLGGDNQPQHF
>TRBJ1-4|TRBV7-9|TRBD1|14|-
TGTGCCGGAGCATCGGGGACAGGACTTAAAAAACTGTTTTTT
CAGASGTGLKKLFF
>TRBJ2-3|TRBV15|TRBD1|17|once
TGTGCCACCAGCACGTTACTGACAGGGAAGGATCCCTATACGCAGTATTTT
CATSTLLTGKDPYTQYF
>TRBJ1-1|TRBV18|-|13|-
TGTGCCAGCTCACCCACCCTCCGGGCTGAAGCTTTCTTT
CASSPTLRAEAFF
>TRBJ2-1|TRBV7-3|TRBD2|19|-
TGTGCCAGCAGCCTATTACCCGGGACTAGCGGGGCATATTACAATGAGCAGTTCTTC
CASSLLPGTSGAYYNEQFF
>TRBJ2-1|TRBV27|-|18|-
TGTGCCAGCCGAGGGTCATTCCTTTCCCGCACTTCCTACAATGAGCAGTTCTTC
CASRGSFLSRTSYNEQFF
>TRBJ1-1|TRBV19|TRBD1|16|-
TGTGCCAGTAGTGTCCGGGACAGGGGCTTGAACACTGAAGCTTTCTTT
CASSVRDRGLNTEAFF
>TRBJ2-7|TRBV9|-|13|once
TGTGCCAGCAGCGTTGGACTGAACTACGAGCAGTACTTC
CASSVGLNYEQYF
>TRBJ2-2|TRBV30|-|14|-
TGTGCCTGGAGTTTGACTAGATACACCGGGGAGCTGTTTTTT
CAWSLTRYTGELFF
>TRBJ1-4|TRBV7-2|TRBD1|15|-
TGTGCCAGCAGCCTTGCCCGGGACAGAAGAGAAAAACTGTTTTTT
CASSLARDRREKLFF
>TRBJ2-1|TRBV21-1|-|18|-
TGTGCCAGCAGTGAGAGGGGGAGCCACTTCCAAACGTACAATGAGCAGTTCTTC
CASSERGSHFQTYNEQFF
>TRBJ1-5|TRBV19|-|14|-
TGTGCCAGTAGTACACAGGACGGCACTCAGCCCCAGCATTTT
CASSTQDGTQPQHF
>TRBJ1-5|TRBV28|-|13|-
TGTGCCAGCAGCGGACAAGGAAGACAGCCCCAGCATTTT
CASSGQGRQPQHF
>TRBJ1-3|TRBV5-1|-|15|-
TGCGCCAGCAGCTTACGGGAGAGCTCTGGAAACACCATATATTTT
CASSLRESSGNTIYF
>TRBJ2-1|TRBV6-1|TRBD1|15|once
TGTGCCAGCAGTGAAACAGGGGGCTTCTACAATGAGCAGTTCTTC
CASSETGGFYNEQFF
>TRBJ1-1|TRBV7-9|TRBD1|13|-
TGTGCCAGCAGCGGACAGGGAGGCACTGAAGCTTTCTTT
CASSGQGGTEAFF
>TRBJ1-6|TRBV10-3|-|14|-
TGTGCCATCAGTGGGGGGGGACCTCCCTCACCCCTCCACTTT
CAISGGGPPSPLHF
>TRBJ2-7|TRBV5-1|TRBD1|16|-
TGCGCCAGCAGCTGGTTACCGGGACAGAGCTCCTACGAGCAGTACTTC
CASSWLPGQSSYEQYF
>TRBJ2-7|TRBV27|-|15|-
TGTGCCAGCAGTTACCAGCGGCCTATGACCTACGAGCAGTACTTC
CASSYQRPMTYEQYF
>TRBJ2-1|TRBV7-3|TRBD1|16|-
TGTGCCAGCAGCTACCGAGCGGGACAGGGGTTCAATGAGCAGTTCTTC
CASSYRAGQGFNEQFF
>TRBJ2-7|TRBV6-6|-|14|-
TGTGCCAGCAGTTACTCGCAGGGCTCCTACGAGCAGTACTTC
CASSYSQGSYEQYF
>TRBJ2-1|TRBV11-2|-|16|-
TGTGCCAGCAGCTTAACCCGGACTGGTCCCTACAATGAGCAGTTCTTC
CASSLTRTGPYNEQFF
>TRBJ2-7|TRBV19|TRBD2|15|once
TGTGCCAGTAGTATAGTGGGAGGGGATGCGAGCGAGCAGTACTTC
CASSIVGGDASEQYF
>TRBJ2-5|TRBV7-7|TRBD1|15|-
TGTGCCAGCAGCTTAGGTCCCGGGACAGGGGAGACCCAGTACTTC
CASSLGPGTGETQYF
>TRBJ2-7|TRBV28|TRBD1|15|-
TGTGCCAGCAGATCCACGGGACAGGGCTCCTACGAGCAGTACTTC
CASRSTGQGSYEQYF